This passage covers 31 T cell receptor beta chains from one sample sequenced in a study of identical twins. TCRdb reanalysed the 5' RACE reads using MiXCR and keeps one entry per CDR3 protein. In the table there are under 350,000 distinct CDR3 sequences, over 8.5% of which are singletons. This sample also appeared in a second study, on yellow fever vaccine responses in identical twins.

Sequencing used CD8+ T cells sorted from blood. The receptors come from a young woman in good health.

This clonotype came up a few times. The V and J genes are TRBV2 and TRBJ2-2; 7 bases map to TRBD1. Germline V gene sequence: CDR1 SNHLY, CDR2 FYNNEI. V shed 3 bases and J 6 bases; nucleotides not matched to a gene: 13. The CDR3 has 17 residues. The CDR3 reads CASSERGGATFAGELFF. Here the CDR3 DNA reads TGTGCCAGCAGTGAGAGAGGGGGCGCGACGTTTGCCGGGGAGCTGTTTTTT.

This clonotype turned up a few times. The V and J genes are TRBV5-1 and TRBJ1-1, with D maybe TRBD1 (6 bases). Deletions cut 2 bases from V and 4 bases from J, with 18 bases between. CDR3 size: 16 residues. CDR1 is SGHRS and CDR2 is YFSETQ in the germline V gene. The CDR3 DNA is TGCGCCAGCAGCTTTATACTGGGGGCTGGGTTCACTGAAGCTTTCTTT. Its translation: CASSFILGAGFTEAFF.

This chain joins TRBV10-2 and TRBJ2-2, with D hard to call. The CDR3 runs 13 residues. V gave up 6 bases and J gave up 2 bases, with 7 bases separating them. CDR1 WSHSY and CDR2 SAAADI come from the germline V gene. In DNA, the CDR3 is TGCGCCAGCAGGCCGGAAAACACCGGGGAGCTGTTTTTT. This translates into CASRPENTGELFF.

This clonotype has a handful of counts. The chain recombines TRBV14 with TRBJ2-7, with 7 bases lining up with TRBD1. The length of the CDR3 is 14 residues. Germline lookup yields CDR1 SGHDN and CDR2 FVKESK. V was clipped by 1 base and J by 3 bases; unmatched bases: 3. The CDR3 sequence: CASSQANRGYEQYF. The CDR3 DNA sequence: TGTGCCAGCAGCCAAGCCAACAGGGGCTACGAGCAGTACTTC.

The V call is TRBV9, the J call TRBJ2-5; D gene unclear. The germline V gene encodes CDR1 SGDLS and CDR2 YYNGEE. The V and J ends lost 0 bases and 5 bases respectively, with 8 bases between them. The CDR3 contains 13 residues. For the CDR3, the DNA is TGTGCCAGCAGCGTAGGTTCGGCGGAGACCCAGTACTTC. Translation gives CASSVGSAETQYF.

This clonotype came up many times. The chain joins TRBV3-1 to TRBJ1-6; weak D call: TRBD1 (5 bases). Germline V gene sequence: CDR1 LGHDT, CDR2 YNNKEL (reference sequence). The V gene lost 2 bases and the J gene lost 6 bases, with 11 bases spanning the gap. The CDR3 is 15 residues long. CDR3 sequence: CASSQWPGSNSPLHF. CDR3 sequence (DNA): TGTGCCAGCAGCCAATGGCCAGGGAGTAATTCACCCCTCCACTTT.

This clonotype was seen ten or more times. The rearrangement links TRBV7-9 to TRBJ1-6, with 7 bases aligning to TRBD1. This CDR3 contains 17 residues. V dropped 4 bases and J dropped 0; count of bases not matched to a gene: 6. Germline V CDR1 and CDR2: SEHNR, FQNEAQ (reference sequence). The CDR3 spells CASSSSTGSSYNSPLHF. The CDR3 DNA sequence: TGTGCCAGCAGCTCTTCGACAGGGAGCTCCTATAATTCACCCCTCCACTTT.

About this clonotype: The junction departs from germline at one end; a sequencing error may be responsible. V gene TRBV18 combines with J gene TRBJ1-5; 10 bases map to TRBD1. CDR1 is KGHSH, CDR2 LQKENI, per germline. The CDR3 sequence is 14 residues long. CDR3 sequence: CASSPGTGDQPQHF. The CDR3 nucleotides read TGTGCCAGCTCGCCCGGGACAGGGGATCAACCCCAGCATTTT.

This clonotype came up many times. This rearrangement joins TRBV7-9 to TRBJ2-1, with D maybe TRBD1 (7 bases). The CDR3 runs 14 residues. Trimming pared 7 bases from V and 2 bases from J, leaving 12 bases between. Germline CDR1 is SEHNR and CDR2 is FQNEAQ (reference sequence). The CDR3 is CASNQGEAYNEQFF. As DNA, the CDR3 is TGTGCCAGCAACCAGGGGGAGGCCTACAATGAGCAGTTCTTC.

This clonotype has just a few counts. The chain couples TRBV9 to TRBJ2-1, with 8 nucleotides matching TRBD1. V lost 3 bases, J lost 2 bases, and 4 bases stayed unmatched. This CDR3 spans 15 amino acids. Looked up from germline, CDR1 is SGDLS and CDR2 is YYNGEE. CDR3 sequence: CASSGGRGPYNEQFF. The CDR3 nucleotides are TGTGCCAGCAGCGGTGGCAGGGGGCCCTACAATGAGCAGTTCTTC.

This clonotype has a count of ten or more. The J gene is TRBJ2-3, the V gene TRBV20-1; D remains unclear. Germline V gives CDR1 DFQATT, CDR2 SNEGSKA (reference sequence). V was pared by 6 bases and J by 6 bases, with 22 bases between. The CDR3 runs to 15 residues. The DNA of the CDR3 is TGCAGTGCACCGGACGACGGATCGCCCTCCGATACGCAGTATTTT. It is translated as CSAPDDGSPSDTQYF.

This clonotype was seen more than once but under ten times. The J gene is TRBJ1-6, the V gene TRBV10-3; D is possibly TRBD1 (5 bases). This CDR3 has 14 amino acids. V lost 6 bases and J lost 6, with 12 bases in between. Germline V gene sequence: CDR1 ENHRY, CDR2 SYGVKD. This CDR3 reads CAISSGTGNSPLHF. CDR3 sequence (DNA): TGTGCCATCAGCTCCGGGACCGGTAATTCACCCCTCCACTTT.

The rearrangement uses TRBV27 and TRBJ2-7, with a tentative D call TRBD2 (5 bases). CDR3 length equals 15 residues. Germline V gene data show CDR1 as MNHEY and CDR2 as SMNVEV (reference sequence). V lost 3 bases and J lost 0, with 12 bases in between. The CDR3 region has the DNA TGTGCCAGCAGTTTCGGTTTCGGGGTCTCCTACGAGCAGTACTTC. It encodes CASSFGFGVSYEQYF.

This clonotype was seen ten or more times. This sequence joins TRBV12-3 or TRBV12-4 and TRBJ1-1; TRBD1 matches 11 bases. The CDR3 runs to 16 residues. With V trimmed by 1 base and J by 3 bases, 4 bases remained unmatched. The CDR3 reads CASSLEDRGPDTEAFF. In DNA, the CDR3 is TGTGCCAGCAGTTTAGAGGACAGGGGGCCGGACACTGAAGCTTTCTTT.

This clonotype was counted at least ten times. The V call is TRBV5-6, the J call TRBJ2-2; the D call may be TRBD1 or TRBD2 (5 bases each). There are 16 residues in the CDR3. The V and J ends lost 0 bases and 0 bases respectively, with 9 bases between them. Per the germline V gene, CDR1 is SGHDT and CDR2 is YYEEEE. The CDR3 sequence is CASSLAGATNTGELFF. The CDR3 coding sequence is TGTGCCAGCAGCTTGGCCGGGGCTACGAACACCGGGGAGCTGTTTTTT. The variable domain in full, completed from reference TRBV5-6 and TRBJ2-2, reads DAGVTQSPTHLIKTRGQQVTLRCSPKSGHDTVSWYQQALGQGPQFIFQYYEEEERQRGNFPDRFSGHQFPNYSSELNVNALLLGDSALYLCASSLAGATNTGELFFGEGSRLTVL.

This clonotype has a count of ten or more. This chain joins TRBV7-9 and TRBJ2-1; D is unclear. The V gene's germline CDR1 is SEHNR and CDR2 FQNEAQ (reference sequence). CDR3 length: 16 amino acids. Trimming took 3 bases from V and 8 from J, leaving 20 bases between them. CDR3: CASSLILGVSGDEQFF. The CDR3 DNA sequence: TGTGCCAGCAGCTTGATTCTTGGAGTCTCAGGCGATGAGCAGTTCTTC. Variable domain in full (rest from reference TRBV7-9 and TRBJ2-1): DTGVSQNPRHKITKRGQNVTFRCDPISEHNRLYWYRQTLGQGPEFLTYFQNEAQLEKSRLLSDRFSAERPKGSFSTLEIQRTEQGDSAMYLCASSLILGVSGDEQFFGPGTRLTVL.

This clonotype appeared many times. V and J are TRBV6-4 and TRBJ2-1; 10 nucleotides match TRBD2. The trim removed 2 bases at V and 4 bases at J, leaving 8 bases unmatched. The CDR3 sequence is 17 residues long. Germline V gene data show CDR1 as MRHNA and CDR2 as SNTAGT. In DNA form, the CDR3 reads TGTGCCAGCAGTGACACCGCTACTAGCGGGGATTACAATGAGCAGTTCTTC. Translation gives CASSDTATSGDYNEQFF.

V usage is TRBV15 and J usage is TRBJ2-1, with 13 bases matching TRBD2. The CDR3 contains 17 residues. From germline, CDR1 is LNHNV and CDR2 YYDKDF (reference sequence). V lost 5 bases, J lost 4 bases, and 8 bases stayed unmatched. The DNA for the CDR3 is TGTGCCACCAGCGGAAGTCCGGGACTAGCGGGATACAATGAGCAGTTCTTC. Translated: CATSGSPGLAGYNEQFF. Looking up the rest from reference TRBV15 and TRBJ2-1 gives the full variable domain: DAMVIQNPRYQVTQFGKPVTLSCSQTLNHNVMYWYQQKSSQAPKLLFHYYDKDFNNEADTPDNFQSRRPNTSFCFLDIRSPGLGDTAMYLCATSGSPGLAGYNEQFFGPGTRLTVL.

This clonotype occurred many times. V gene TRBV28 combines with J gene TRBJ2-7; the D call may be TRBD1 or TRBD2 (7 bases each). Per germline, CDR1 MDHEN and CDR2 SYDVKM. V was cut by 3 bases and J by 5 bases, with 14 bases left in between. This CDR3 is built from 14 residues. The CDR3 DNA reads TGTGCCAGCAGTTTTGGCAGGGGGGGTGACGAGCAGTACTTC. Its translation is CASSFGRGGDEQYF. Full variable domain (rest looked up from reference TRBV28 and TRBJ2-7): DVKVTQSSRYLVKRTGEKVFLECVQDMDHENMFWYRQDPGLGLRLIYFSYDVKMKEKGDIPEGYSVSREKKERFSLILESASTNQTSMYLCASSFGRGGDEQYFGPGTRLTVT.

Ten or more counts support this clonotype. The CDR3: CASSHGSGANVLTF. CDR3 nucleotide sequence: TGTGCCAGCAGCCACGGCTCTGGGGCCAACGTCCTGACTTTC. This chain links TRBV14 with TRBJ2-6, with D unresolved. Trimming removed 3 bases from V and 0 bases from J, with 3 bases in between. The germline V gene encodes CDR1 SGHDN and CDR2 FVKESK. This CDR3 comprises 14 residues.

This clonotype was counted only a few times. V gene TRBV9 combines with J gene TRBJ2-6, with D perhaps given as TRBD1 or TRBD2 (5 bases each). V dropped 2 bases and J dropped 0 bases, with 12 bases sitting between them. The germline CDR1 and CDR2 sequences are SGDLS and YYNGEE. The CDR3 has 17 residues. The CDR3 coding sequence is TGTGCCAGCAGCGTTGGGACGGACGCCTCTGGGGCCAACGTCCTGACTTTC. This gives the protein CASSVGTDASGANVLTF.

This chain joins TRBV29-1 and TRBJ1-1; 9 bases fit TRBD1. V shed 6 bases and J 0 bases; nucleotides not matched to a gene: 5. CDR1 is SQVTM, CDR2 ANQGSEA, per germline. The CDR3 totals 14 residues. In nucleotides, the CDR3 is TGCAGCGTGTGGACAGGGGCAGTGAACACTGAAGCTTTCTTT. This translates into CSVWTGAVNTEAFF.

In this sample, this clonotype turned up a few times. The chain couples TRBV11-2 to TRBJ2-3, with D uncertain. The CDR3 runs 17 residues. Trimming stripped 8 bases from V and 0 bases from J, with 21 bases between. Looked up from germline, CDR1 is SGHAT and CDR2 is FQNNGV. In nucleotides, the CDR3 is TGTGCCAGCGGCGGTTTGGTTGAATGGCCTAGCACAGATACGCAGTATTTT. Protein product: CASGGLVEWPSTDTQYF.

The table lists this clonotype with many counts. The CDR3 nucleotides read TGTGCCAGCAGTTACTGGGACAGGGAAGGCGAGCAGTACTTC. It yields the protein CASSYWDREGEQYF. The chain carries TRBV6-5 and TRBJ2-7, with TRBD1 matching 9 bases. With 1 base clipped from V and 6 bases from J, the junction kept 4 bases outside the gene matches. The CDR3 extends over 14 amino acids. From germline, CDR1 is MNHEY and CDR2 SVGAGI.

This rearrangement joins TRBV5-1 to TRBJ2-1; the D gene could be TRBD1 or TRBD2 (5 bases each). Trimming shortened V by 3 bases and J by 1 base, and 14 bases separated the two germline ends. The length of the CDR3 is 16 residues. CDR1 is SGHRS and CDR2 is YFSETQ in the germline V gene. The CDR3 spells CASSWDGERSYNEQFF. In DNA form, the CDR3 reads TGCGCCAGCAGCTGGGACGGTGAGAGGTCCTACAATGAGCAGTTCTTC.

This clonotype was seen at least ten times. CDR3 sequence (DNA): TGTGCCAGCAGTTACATTATGATTGGAGGGGGTACCTACGAGCAGTACTTC. The encoded protein is CASSYIMIGGGTYEQYF. J is TRBJ2-7 and V is TRBV6-5; D is possibly TRBD1 or TRBD2 (6 bases each). The germline V gene has CDR1 MNHEY and CDR2 SVGAGI. The CDR3 totals 17 residues. V shed 2 bases and J shed 2 bases, with 19 bases lying between them.

This clonotype has at least ten counts. The chain has TRBV6-1 and TRBJ2-7; the D gene is possibly TRBD2 (6 bases). The germline gives CDR1 MNHNS, CDR2 SASEGT. The CDR3 totals 11 residues. V lost 10 bases and J lost 5, with 12 bases in between. The DNA for the CDR3 is TGTGCCACTCTGGACTACGACGAGCAGTACTTC. It encodes CATLDYDEQYF.

This clonotype was recorded many times. J is TRBJ2-1 and V is TRBV7-9; D not resolved. With 4 bases removed from V and 5 bases from J, the gap between germline ends came to 12 bases. Germline CDR1 SEHNR, CDR2 FQNEAQ (reference sequence). The CDR3 is made up of 14 amino acids. The CDR3 region has the DNA TGTGCCAGCAGCTCACGGACGGAAAACAATGAGCAGTTCTTC. Its protein is CASSSRTENNEQFF.

V is TRBV2 and J is TRBJ2-2, with D uncertain. V was shortened by 7 bases and J by 4 bases, with 7 bases between the two germline ends. This CDR3 comprises 12 residues. Per germline, CDR1 SNHLY and CDR2 FYNNEI. The CDR3 here is CASTRSTGELFF. In DNA, the CDR3 is TGTGCCAGCACCCGTAGCACCGGGGAGCTGTTTTTT.

The sample holds a few counts of this clonotype. V usage is TRBV7-8 and J usage is TRBJ2-5; D gene ambiguous. Trimming removed 1 base from V and 1 base from J, with 10 bases in between. The CDR3 is 15 residues long. Germline V CDR1 and CDR2: SGHVS, FQNEAQ. The CDR3: CASSLDPGLQETQYF. DNA of the CDR3: TGTGCCAGCAGCTTAGATCCGGGCCTCCAAGAGACCCAGTACTTC.

In DNA, the CDR3 is TGTGCCAGCAGCCGGGGGGTCATCTACGAGCAGTACTTC. This gives the protein CASSRGVIYEQYF. The V and J genes are TRBV3-1 and TRBJ2-7; TRBD2 might be the D (6 bases). Trimming pared 4 bases from V and 3 bases from J, leaving 10 bases between. This CDR3 contains 13 residues. Germline V gives CDR1 LGHDT, CDR2 YNNKEL (reference sequence).